What follows are 21 T cell receptor beta chains derived from one specimen sequenced in a study of blood T cells in healthy people across ages. A J-beta primer mix and a sample-barcoded 5' primer were used in a second PCR of about 7 to 12 cycles. TCRdb processed the 5' RACE reads anew with MiXCR; each CDR3 protein has one entry. Seen here are 700,000 or so distinct CDR3 sequences, about a fifth observed once, and the top ten hold 22%. Sequenced material: blood. Receptors originate from a man aged 70-80 years in good health.

This clonotype was found a few times. The chain couples TRBV19 to TRBJ2-7, with D unresolved. Trimming took off 4 bases at V and 3 bases at J, with 10 bases between the two ends. Germline CDR1 reads LNHDA; CDR2 reads SQIVND (reference sequence). The CDR3 is 13 residues long. Here the CDR3 reads CASSTPRVYEQYV. CDR3 bases: TGTGCCAGTAGTACACCCCGGGTCTACGAGCAGTACGTC.

The sample holds a few counts of this clonotype. The chain recombines TRBV7-4 with TRBJ2-7; the match to TRBD1 covers 9 bases. V was pared by 5 bases and J by 2 bases, with 7 bases of the junction left unmatched. The CDR3 consists of 15 residues. Per the germline V gene, CDR1 is SGHVT and CDR2 is SQSDAQ. CDR3 DNA: TGTGCCAGCAGCACGCGACAGGGGGTCCCCTACGAGCAGTACTTC. It translates to CASSTRQGVPYEQYF. The full variable domain, its missing parts supplied by reference TRBV7-4 and TRBJ2-7, is GAGVSQSPRYKVAKRGRDVALRCDSISGHVTLYWYRQTLGQGSEVLTYSQSDAQRDKSGRPSGRFSAERPERSVSTLKIQRTEQGDSAVYLCASSTRQGVPYEQYFGPGTRLTVT.

The chain links TRBV7-2 to TRBJ2-7, with 8 positions matching TRBD1. This CDR3 has 14 amino acids. In germline, CDR1 is SGHTA, CDR2 FQGNSA. After removal of 4 bases from V and 6 bases from J, the junction contained 8 bases not matched to a gene. The DNA of the CDR3 is TGTGCCAGCAGCTCGGACAGGGTTTTTGGCGAGCAGTACTTC. Its translation: CASSSDRVFGEQYF. Supplemented by reference TRBV7-2 and TRBJ2-7, the full variable domain reads GAGVSQSPSNKVTEKGKDVELRCDPISGHTALYWYRQSLGQGLEFLIYFQGNSAPDKSGLPSDRFSAERTGGSVSTLTIQRTQQEDSAVYLCASSSDRVFGEQYFGPGTRLTVT.

This clonotype was counted a few times. This may stem from a read error, because a much larger clone lies one nucleotide away. J is TRBJ2-1 and V is TRBV5-1; 7 bases are shared with TRBD1. The end of the DNA fits TRBJ2-7 better, so the J call may be wrong. Germline V CDR1 and CDR2: SGHRS, YFSETQ. This CDR3 has 13 amino acids. The CDR3 DNA follows: TGCGCCAGCAGCATGGGACAGACCTACGAGCAGTACTTC. It yields the protein CASSMGQTYEQYF.

The V gene is TRBV29-1, the J gene TRBJ2-7; 7 nucleotides line up with TRBD1. The germline V gene has CDR1 SQVTM and CDR2 ANQGSEA. CDR3 size: 12 residues. The CDR3 reads CRGTAYSYEQYV. In DNA form, the CDR3 reads TGCAGGGGGACAGCCTATTCCTACGAGCAGTACGTC.

With regard to this clonotype: It may be a read error: a sequence one base away is much more abundant. The chain uses TRBV21-1 and TRBJ2-7. TRBV21-1 represents a pseudogene. CDR3 length equals 13 residues. This CDR3 is CASATVGFYEQYV. Written as DNA, the CDR3 is TGTGCCAGCGCAACGGTCGGGTTCTACGAGCAGTACGTC.

In its sample, this clonotype was seen a few times. The J gene is TRBJ1-1, the V gene TRBV19; D is undetermined. The CDR3 has 13 amino acids. V lost 5 bases and J 7 bases, leaving 14 bases between the germline ends. Per the germline V gene, CDR1 is LNHDA and CDR2 is SQIVND (reference sequence). CDR3 sequence reads: CASSPEAGYEAFF. As DNA, the CDR3 is TGTGCCAGTAGTCCAGAGGCGGGGTATGAAGCTTTCTTT.

This clonotype was counted a few times. This chain links TRBV6-1 with TRBJ1-2, with 10 bases identical to TRBD1. The CDR3 has 16 residues. Germline lookup yields CDR1 MNHNS and CDR2 SASEGT. The V segment lost 6 bases and the J segment 8 bases; nucleotides outside the gene matches: 15. CDR3 sequence (DNA): TGTGCCAGCAGACCGGGACAGGGGTCCCTGATTAGGGGCTACACCTTC. Translated: CASRPGQGSLIRGYTF.

The CDR3 loop reads CSVEVEDRVTRAFF. The CDR3 coding sequence is TGCAGCGTTGAAGTGGAGGACAGGGTGACTAGAGCTTTCTTT. The rearrangement links TRBV29-1 to TRBJ1-1, with 8 bases that match TRBD1. The germline V gene has CDR1 SQVTM and CDR2 ANQGSEA. Unmatched junction bases numbered 11, after V lost 1 base and J lost 10 bases. CDR3 length: 14 amino acids.

This clonotype was recorded a few times. The rearrangement joins TRBV7-2 to TRBJ2-4; D gene ambiguous. The ends were cut back, 3 bases at V and 15 bases at J, with 15 bases in the middle. The germline CDR1 and CDR2 sequences are SGHTA and FQGNSA. The CDR3 is 12 amino acids. The CDR3 nucleotides are TGTGCCAGCAGCTTGGATTGGCTCCCTCCGTACTTC. It codes for CASSLDWLPPYF.

A few counts support this clonotype. The chain employs TRBV6-6 and TRBJ2-2, with TRBD1 as a possible D gene (5 bases). Germline V gene lookup returns CDR1 MNHNY and CDR2 SVGAGI (reference sequence). V was cut by 2 bases and J by 5 bases, with 12 bases left in between. This CDR3 has 15 amino acids. CDR3 in amino acids: CASSYLPGRTGELFF. The CDR3 coding sequence is TGTGCCAGCAGTTACCTGCCAGGGCGGACCGGGGAGCTGTTTTTT.

This clonotype was picked up a small number of times. The rearrangement links TRBV7-2 to TRBJ1-6, with TRBD1 matching over 9 bases. The germline CDR1 and CDR2 sequences are SGHTA and FQGNSA. The CDR3 spans 15 residues. The J segment lost 7 bases and the V segment lost 1 base, leaving 2 bases of the junction unmatched. In DNA form, the CDR3 reads TGTGCCAGCAGCTTAGGGACAGGGGTCAATTCACCCCTCCACTTT. This encodes CASSLGTGVNSPLHF. Supplemented by reference TRBV7-2 and TRBJ1-6, the full variable domain reads GAGVSQSPSNKVTEKGKDVELRCDPISGHTALYWYRQSLGQGLEFLIYFQGNSAPDKSGLPSDRFSAERTGGSVSTLTIQRTQQEDSAVYLCASSLGTGVNSPLHFGNGTRLTVT.

CDR3 nucleotide sequence: TGTGCCAGCAGCTCATCGAGTGACAGCCAGAGGCCCCAGCATTTT. Amino acid sequence: CASSSSSDSQRPQHF. The chain uses TRBV7-9 and TRBJ1-5; perhaps TRBD1 as D (5 bases). Trimming removed 4 bases at V and 9 bases at J, with 19 bases between. The germline V gene has CDR1 SEHNR and CDR2 FQNEAQ (reference sequence). This CDR3 spans 15 amino acids.

The V call is TRBV20-1, the J call TRBJ2-3, with 9 nucleotides matching TRBD2. The length of the CDR3 is 18 residues. From germline, CDR1 is DFQATT and CDR2 SNEGSKA (reference sequence). V lost 1 base to trimming and J lost 3 bases; unmatched junction nucleotides: 14. CDR3 bases: TGCAGTGCTAGAGTGGGTAGCGGGGGCCTCTATGGGACAGATACGCAGTATTTT. It is translated as CSARVGSGGLYGTDTQYF.

CDR3 in DNA: TGTGCCAGCAGCCGCCAAGCTGGAGAGACCCAGTACTTC. Encoded protein: CASSRQAGETQYF. This chain links TRBV11-2 with TRBJ2-1; D gene ambiguous. The end of the DNA aligns better with TRBJ2-5, so the J call may be wrong. This CDR3 is built from 13 residues. Germline V lookup: CDR1 SGHAT, CDR2 FQNNGV.

This clonotype showed up many times. The rearrangement links TRBV5-1 to TRBJ1-4; D is undetermined. Germline V gene lookup returns CDR1 SGHRS and CDR2 YFSETQ. Between the trimmed V and J ends, which lost 0 bases and 8 bases, there was a span of 11 bases. This CDR3 contains 14 residues. DNA for the CDR3: TGCGCCAGCAGCTTGGACAGTATAAAAGAAAAACTGTTTTTT. Residues: CASSLDSIKEKLFF.

The chain has TRBV14 and TRBJ2-5; TRBD2 matches at 8 bases. The DNA end is a closer match to TRBJ2-7, so the J assignment may be wrong. Germline CDR1 SGHDN, CDR2 FVKESK. The CDR3 is 15 residues long. The CDR3 coding sequence is TGTGCCAGCAGGCAGGTACTAGCGGAATCCTACGAGCAGTACGTC. Translated, it gives CASRQVLAESYEQYV.

V gene TRBV29-1 combines with J gene TRBJ1-2, with 8 bases identical to TRBD1. This CDR3 spans 13 amino acids. Germline CDR1 SQVTM, CDR2 ANQGSEA. J was trimmed by 1 base and V by 7 bases; bases with no gene match: 5. The CDR3 spells CSDSTGDNYGYTF. The CDR3 DNA is TGCAGCGACTCGACAGGGGATAACTATGGCTACACCTTC.

The chain couples TRBV18 to TRBJ2-5; TRBD1 might be the D (5 bases). The J call may be faulty, since TRBJ2-7 better matches the DNA end. CDR1 is KGHSH, CDR2 LQKENI, per germline. The CDR3 totals 14 residues. CDR3 protein: CASSPGRSSYEQYV. CDR3 bases: TGTGCCAGCTCCCCAGGGCGGAGCTCCTACGAGCAGTACGTC.

This clonotype was seen just once. A read error is possible here, since a much larger clone lies one base away. The chain is built from TRBV7-6 and TRBJ2-3; D ambiguous. With 0 bases removed from V and 2 bases from J, the gap between germline ends came to 18 bases. This CDR3 comprises 18 residues. Germline CDR1 SGHVS, CDR2 FNYEAQ. Written as DNA, the CDR3 is TGTGCCAGCAGCTTAGCGCGCGCTAAAACCTACTACACAGATACGCAGTATTTT. This translates into CASSLARAKTYYTDTQYF.

The chain has TRBV7-3 and TRBJ2-6; TRBD1 is a possible D gene (6 bases). This CDR3 contains 13 residues. CDR1 SGHTA and CDR2 FQGTGA come from the germline V gene. Trimming left V 5 bases short and J 17 bases short, with 19 bases between. Here the CDR3 reads CASSGPGQGEMTF. The DNA for the CDR3 is TGTGCCAGCAGCGGTCCGGGACAAGGGGAAATGACTTTC.